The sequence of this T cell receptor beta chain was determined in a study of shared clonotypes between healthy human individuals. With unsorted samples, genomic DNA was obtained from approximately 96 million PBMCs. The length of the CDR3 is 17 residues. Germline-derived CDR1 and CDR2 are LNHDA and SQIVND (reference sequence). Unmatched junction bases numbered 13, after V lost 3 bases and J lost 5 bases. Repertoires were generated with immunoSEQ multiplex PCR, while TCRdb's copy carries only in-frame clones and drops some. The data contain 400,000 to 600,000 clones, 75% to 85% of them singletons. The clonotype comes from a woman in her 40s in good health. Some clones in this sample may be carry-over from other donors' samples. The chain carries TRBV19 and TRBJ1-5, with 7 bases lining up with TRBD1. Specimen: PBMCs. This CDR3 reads CASSIRQGSVSYQPQHF. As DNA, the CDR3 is TGTGCCAGTAGTATCCGACAGGGAAGCGTATCGTATCAGCCCCAGCATTTT. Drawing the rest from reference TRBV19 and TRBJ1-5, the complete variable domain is DGGITQSPKYLFRKEGQNVTLSCEQNLNHDAMYWYRQDPGQGLRLIYYSQIVNDFQKGDIAEGYSVSREKKESFPLTVTSAQKNPTAFYLCASSIRQGSVSYQPQHFGDGTRLSIL.